This T cell receptor beta chain was recovered during a study of early T cells in non-severe SARS-CoV-2 infection. Overall study context: Sequencing targeted bulk RNA from unsorted whole blood, leaving chains unpaired. Study outcomes and limitations: A preference for anti-spike CD8 responses marked VDJdb matching, which missed private and CD4 specificities.

Trimming at V came to 3 bases and at J to 1 base, leaving 0 bases not matched to a gene. CDR1 is LGHDT and CDR2 is YNNKEL in the germline V gene (reference sequence). The CDR3 loop spans 14 amino acids. With regard to this clonotype: Its antigen is unknown.

Attachment of unique molecular identifiers was made to individual cDNA molecules. TCRdb processed the 5' RACE reads anew with MiXCR; each CDR3 protein has one entry. Among fewer than 30,000 distinct CDR3 sequences listed, 4% to 5% were seen once. The genes are TRBV3-1 and TRBJ2-3; TRBD2 agrees at 8 bases. This receptor was obtained from an adult who was a healthcare worker with PCR-confirmed SARS-CoV-2 infection or an uninfected control (not recorded which). Material: whole blood. The DNA of the CDR3 is TGTGCCAGCAGCCAGCGGGGGGGCACAGATACGCAGTATTTT. Protein sequence: CASSQRGGTDTQYF.